The 7 T cell receptor beta chains reported below all come from one sample, sequenced in a study of T cell changes during pregnancy in multiple sclerosis. Here immunoSEQ multiplex PCR was the method, and the copy in TCRdb shows in-frame clones only, minus some. The data show more than 45,000 clones, roughly 94% seen once. The sample consisted of CD4+ T cells from peripheral blood mononuclear cells, taken in the second trimester of pregnancy. The receptor source for this set is a female donor with multiple sclerosis, enrolled in a pregnancy study.

The chain has TRBV13 and TRBJ2-3; D might be TRBD1 (5 bases). The CDR3 has 13 amino acids. Trimming removed 2 bases from V and 7 bases from J, with 10 bases in between. CDR1 PRHDT and CDR2 FYEKMQ come from the germline V gene (reference sequence). The CDR3, as DNA: TGTGCCAGCAGCTTAAGGGGCGGAAATACGCAGTATTTT. This codes for CASSLRGGNTQYF.

The chain couples TRBV28 to TRBJ2-7, with a possible D match to TRBD2 (6 bases). Germline loops: CDR1 MDHEN, CDR2 SYDVKM. CDR3 length equals 15 residues. The V end lost 5 bases, the J end lost 2 bases, and 16 bases lay between the germline ends. The CDR3 region has the DNA TGTGCCAGCAGTGAAACGGGACTTCTTACCTACGAGCAGTACTTC. This gives the protein CASSETGLLTYEQYF. Full variable domain (rest looked up from reference TRBV28 and TRBJ2-7): DVKVTQSSRYLVKRTGEKVFLECVQDMDHENMFWYRQDPGLGLRLIYFSYDVKMKEKGDIPEGYSVSREKKERFSLILESASTNQTSMYLCASSETGLLTYEQYFGPGTRLTVT.

This clone was found once. This rearrangement joins TRBV7-8 to TRBJ2-5, with 7 bases matching TRBD1. From germline, CDR1 is SGHVS and CDR2 FQNEAQ. The length of the CDR3 is 16 residues. V gave up 5 bases and J gave up 4 bases; unmatched junction bases: 13. CDR3 DNA: TGTGCCAGCAGCGTAGGAATTCGGCCAGGGGGAGAGACCCAGTACTTC. Residues: CASSVGIRPGGETQYF.

The V gene is TRBV7-2, the J gene TRBJ1-5, with 7 bases matching TRBD1. CDR1 and CDR2 from the germline V gene are SGHTA and FQGNSA. V shed 3 bases and J 6 bases; nucleotides not matched to a gene: 5. The CDR3 totals 14 residues. Here the CDR3 DNA reads TGTGCCAGCAGCTTGACAGGGCAGGGTCAGCCCCAGCATTTT. It is translated as CASSLTGQGQPQHF.

As concerns this clone: The junction departs from the called germline gene at one end, perhaps through a read error. The chain carries TRBV11-3 and TRBJ2-7; D is unclear. This CDR3 has 13 residues. The V gene's germline CDR1 is SGHNT and CDR2 YENEEA. The CDR3 is CASSLEHLAEQYF. CDR3 sequence (DNA): TGTGCCAGCAGTTTAGAACACTTAGCCGAGCAGTACTTC.

V and J are TRBV9 and TRBJ2-5; 8 positions agree with TRBD2. Losses at the gene ends were 0 bases for V and 5 bases for J; bases not matched to a gene: 6. Germline V gives CDR1 SGDLS, CDR2 YYNGEE. The CDR3 totals 15 residues. The chain's CDR3 is CASSVEASGSETQYF. The CDR3 region has the DNA TGTGCCAGCAGCGTAGAAGCTAGCGGGTCGGAGACCCAGTACTTC.

The genes are TRBV28 and TRBJ1-2; no clear D gene. The CDR3 is 12 residues long. CDR1 is MDHEN and CDR2 is SYDVKM in the germline V gene. Trimming left V 6 bases short and J 10 bases short, with 15 bases between. CDR3 residues: CASRAYPSVYTF. CDR3 sequence (DNA): TGTGCCAGCAGAGCTTATCCTAGTGTCTACACCTTC.